This TCR beta chain was retrieved from a study of blood T cells in healthy people across ages. Across the whole study: Template switching retrieved approximately one barcoded beta molecule for each two T cells.

A note on this clonotype: Its antigen is currently unknown.

It was with a sample-barcoded 5' primer and a J-beta primer mix that a second PCR of roughly 7 to 12 cycles was run. TCRdb independently ran MiXCR on the 5' RACE reads; one entry per CDR3 protein. The data show 1.5 million to 2 million distinct CDR3 sequences, with about 35% seen just once and around 11% held by the top ten. Overall study findings and caveats: Higher diversity and more naive CD4+ cells were features of long-lived donors, compared to aged donors. Among T cells, TCR beta diversity per million cells dropped roughly linearly as age rose.

This CDR3 region has 15 residues. V lost 1 base and J lost 8; bases outside the gene matches: 5. Germline V gives CDR1 MGHRA, CDR2 YSYEKL. The chain combines TRBV4-1 with TRBJ2-1, with TRBD2 matching over 10 bases. Source material: blood. This TCR was sampled from a woman aged 30 to 39 in good health. The CDR3 sequence: CASSQVSSGGDEQFF. The CDR3, as DNA: TGCGCCAGCAGCCAAGTATCTAGCGGGGGCGATGAGCAGTTCTTC.